A single sample gave rise to the 11 T cell receptor beta chains below, sequenced in a study of T cell clonotyping in hematopoietic cell transplantation. The assay was immunoSEQ multiplex PCR, and TCRdb's table has in-frame clones only and misses some. The sample lists approximately 12,000 clones; approximately 70% were seen once. The sample was peripheral blood mononuclear cells, taken 180 days after allogeneic stem cell transplant. These receptors originate from a male patient aged 55 to 69 who had an allogeneic stem cell transplant from an unrelated donor, so the T cells may come from the graft donor. Some clones in this sample may be carry-over from other donors' samples.

The chain couples TRBV30 to TRBJ1-2, with a tentative D call TRBD1 (5 bases). This CDR3 comprises 12 residues. Trimming took off 5 bases at V and 8 bases at J, with 15 bases between the two ends. Germline V CDR1 and CDR2: GTSNPN, SVGIG (reference sequence). CDR3 DNA sequence: TGTGCCTGGTCCAGACAGATGGGGGGCTACACCTTC. Protein: CAWSRQMGGYTF. Full variable domain (remainder filled in from reference TRBV30 and TRBJ1-2): SQTIHQWPATLVQPVGSPLSLECTVEGTSNPNLYWYRQAAGRGLQLLFYSVGIGQISSEVPQNLSASRPQDRQFILSSKKLLLSDSGFYLCAWSRQMGGYTFGSGTRLTVV.

The chain employs TRBV2 and TRBJ1-1, with unresolved D. The CDR3 extends over 15 amino acids. Deletions cut 2 bases from V and 1 base from J, with 11 bases between. Germline-derived CDR1 and CDR2 are SNHLY and FYNNEI. This chain's CDR3 is CASSEWANGNTEAFF. DNA of the CDR3: TGTGCCAGCAGTGAATGGGCCAACGGGAACACTGAAGCTTTCTTT. Supplemented by reference TRBV2 and TRBJ1-1, the full variable domain reads EPEVTQTPSHQVTQMGQEVILRCVPISNHLYFYWYRQILGQKVEFLVSFYNNEISEKSEIFDDQFSVERPDGSNFTLKIRSTKLEDSAMYFCASSEWANGNTEAFFGQGTRLTVV.

This chain links TRBV4-3 with TRBJ1-2; the D gene is possibly TRBD1 (6 bases). Deletions cut 4 bases from V and 2 bases from J, with 14 bases between. The CDR3 spans 15 residues. CDR1 is LGHNA, CDR2 YSLEER, per germline. CDR3 nucleotides: TGCGCCAGCAGCCGACCTGCGGGGGCCAACTATGGCTACACCTTC. As protein: CASSRPAGANYGYTF.

This clone appeared a few times. The V and J genes are TRBV4-2 and TRBJ1-2, with D hard to call. Germline V CDR1 and CDR2: LGHNA, YNFKEQ. The CDR3 has 12 amino acids. Trimming left V 4 bases short and J 7 bases short, with 10 bases between. The CDR3, as DNA: TGTGCCAGCAGCCCAGCCCTGGGTGGCTACACCTTC. Encoded protein: CASSPALGGYTF.

The chain uses TRBV2 and TRBJ1-5, with D possibly being TRBD1 (5 bases). This CDR3 has 12 residues. Trimming took 7 bases from V and 5 from J, leaving 9 bases between them. Germline loops: CDR1 SNHLY, CDR2 FYNNEI. The CDR3 region has the DNA TGTGCCAGCACGTCAGGGCATCAGCCCCAGCATTTT. Protein product: CASTSGHQPQHF.

V usage is TRBV7-9 and J usage is TRBJ2-1; 10 positions match TRBD2. CDR1 is SEHNR and CDR2 is FQNEAQ in the germline V gene (reference sequence). Unmatched junction bases numbered 6, after V lost 6 bases and J lost 4 bases. The CDR3 contains 15 residues. In DNA form, the CDR3 reads TGTGCCAGCAGACCTTTTAGCGGGGGGTACAATGAGCAGTTCTTC. This gives the protein CASRPFSGGYNEQFF.

J is TRBJ1-1 and V is TRBV7-2, with D possibly TRBD1 on 5 matching bases. CDR3 length: 13 residues. Germline V CDR1 and CDR2: SGHTA, FQGNSA. V lost 4 bases and J lost 5, with 11 bases in between. The DNA of the CDR3 is TGTGCCAGCAGCTCCTACAGGTTTACTGAAGCTTTCTTT. Translating gives CASSSYRFTEAFF.

This clone was counted once. This chain joins TRBV2 and TRBJ2-7, with 9 bases lining up with TRBD1. The CDR3 has 13 amino acids. V shed 3 bases, J shed 5 bases, and the junction held 2 bases outside the gene matches. CDR1 and CDR2 from the germline V gene are SNHLY and FYNNEI. CDR3 residues: CASSEDRGHEQYF. The CDR3 DNA follows: TGTGCCAGCAGTGAGGACAGGGGCCACGAGCAGTACTTC.

The J gene is TRBJ2-6, the V gene TRBV5-6; TRBD1 aligns across 7 bases. CDR1 SGHDT and CDR2 YYEEEE come from the germline V gene. V dropped 4 bases and J dropped 0; count of bases not matched to a gene: 13. The CDR3 length is 19 residues. The CDR3 nucleotides read TGTGCCAGCAGCGAAGTAGGGGACAGCTTCAGCTCTGGGGCCAACGTCCTGACTTTC. It encodes CASSEVGDSFSSGANVLTF.

This chain uses TRBV9 with TRBJ2-2; 11 bases are shared with TRBD1. With 4 bases clipped from V and 7 bases from J, the junction kept 9 bases outside the gene matches. This CDR3 has 16 residues. CDR1 and CDR2 from the germline V gene are SGDLS and YYNGEE. The CDR3 sequence: CASSISRTGGYGELFF. The CDR3 DNA is TGTGCCAGCAGCATTAGCCGGACAGGGGGCTACGGGGAGCTGTTTTTT.

The chain has TRBV27 and TRBJ2-6, with D tentatively TRBD1 (6 bases). This CDR3 is 15 amino acids long. Germline-derived CDR1 and CDR2 are MNHEY and SMNVEV (reference sequence). V shed 3 bases and J shed 2 bases, with 8 bases lying between them. The CDR3, as DNA: TGTGCCAGCAGTTTGAACAGGGCTGGGGCCAACGTCCTGACTTTC. Translated, it gives CASSLNRAGANVLTF.